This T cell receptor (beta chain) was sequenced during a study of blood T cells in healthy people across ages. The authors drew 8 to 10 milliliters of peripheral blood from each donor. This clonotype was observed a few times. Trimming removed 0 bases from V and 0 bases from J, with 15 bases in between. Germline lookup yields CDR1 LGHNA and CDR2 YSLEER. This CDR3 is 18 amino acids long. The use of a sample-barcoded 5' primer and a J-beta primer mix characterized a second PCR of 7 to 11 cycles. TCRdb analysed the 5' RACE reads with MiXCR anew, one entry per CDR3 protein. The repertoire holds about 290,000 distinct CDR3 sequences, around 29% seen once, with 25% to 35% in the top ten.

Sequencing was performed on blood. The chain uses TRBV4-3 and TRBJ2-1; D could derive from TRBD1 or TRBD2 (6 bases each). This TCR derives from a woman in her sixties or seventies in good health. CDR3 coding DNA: TGCGCCAGCAGCCAAGAAATAGGGGGGTTCAACTCCTACAATGAGCAGTTCTTC. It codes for CASSQEIGGFNSYNEQFF.